The rows below give T cell receptor beta chains drawn from one sample of a study of shared clonotypes between healthy human individuals. TCRdb's table, derived via immunoSEQ multiplex PCR, lists solely in-frame clones and lacks some. The table includes fewer than 1 million clones, roughly 96% detected once. Source material: naive CD8+ T cells sorted from blood. Receptor source: a man aged 25-40 years in good health. CDR3s include the opening cysteine and the closing phenylalanine or tryptophan. The order of the fields is CDR3 DNA, CDR3 protein, clone size, D gene, J gene, V gene. A D gene is named only where the DNA matches it firmly. Clone size appears in some rows only: once, few, many, or a class for an expanded clone.

DNA: TGTGCCAGCACCACCAGGGGTGGGTATGGCTACACCTTC; CDR3: CASTTRGGYGYTF; size: once; D: .; J: TRBJ1-2; V: TRBV9
DNA: TGTGCCAGCAGTGAGCGGGTGGGGGGCAGGCACTACAATGAGCAGTTCTTC; CDR3: CASSERVGGRHYNEQFF; size: .; D: .; J: TRBJ2-1; V: TRBV6-1
DNA: TGTGCCAGCAGGGCGAGTGGCGGGGACTACAATGAGCAGTTCTTC; CDR3: CASRASGGDYNEQFF; size: .; D: .; J: TRBJ2-1; V: TRBV9
DNA: TGCGCCAGCAGCCTCGGACGGGGGTCGAGCTCCTACAATGAGCAGTTCTTC; CDR3: CASSLGRGSSSYNEQFF; size: .; D: .; J: TRBJ2-1; V: TRBV4-1
DNA: TGTGCCAGCAGTTTCGGGGGGGCCGATGGCTACACCTTC; CDR3: CASSFGGADGYTF; size: .; D: .; J: TRBJ1-2; V: TRBV27
DNA: TGTGCCAGCAGTAGAGCGGGGATATACAATGAGCAGTTCTTC; CDR3: CASSRAGIYNEQFF; size: .; D: TRBD2; J: TRBJ2-1; V: TRBV27
DNA: TGTGCCAGCAGCTTTGCCGACAGGGGATCGAATGAGCAGTTCTTC; CDR3: CASSFADRGSNEQFF; size: once; D: TRBD1; J: TRBJ2-1; V: TRBV7-9
DNA: TGTGCCAGCCGATTAGGGGCCGCCTACGAGCAGTACTTC; CDR3: CASRLGAAYEQYF; size: .; D: .; J: TRBJ2-7; V: TRBV27
DNA: TGTGCCAGCAGCTTAGACCGATTAGCGGGAGAGGAGACCCAGTACTTC; CDR3: CASSLDRLAGEETQYF; size: once; D: TRBD2; J: TRBJ2-5; V: TRBV11-2
DNA: TGTGCCAGCAGCTTAGCACAGACAGGACCCAGGGACTATGGCTACACCTTC; CDR3: CASSLAQTGPRDYGYTF; size: .; D: .; J: TRBJ1-2; V: TRBV7-6
DNA: TGTGCCAGCAGCCAGACTATCAAAGATACGCAGTATTTT; CDR3: CASSQTIKDTQYF; size: .; D: .; J: TRBJ2-3; V: TRBV7-9
DNA: TGTGCCAGCAGCTTAGGTCCAGTGCTAGAGACCCAGTACTTC; CDR3: CASSLGPVLETQYF; size: .; D: .; J: TRBJ2-5; V: TRBV7-9
DNA: TGTGCCAGCAGCTACGTGGGATTGGGTGGCACTGAAGCTTTCTTT; CDR3: CASSYVGLGGTEAFF; size: .; D: .; J: TRBJ1-1; V: TRBV25-1
DNA: TGTGCCAGCAGATTAGGGCCTAGCTCCTACAATGAGCAGTTCTTC; CDR3: CASRLGPSSYNEQFF; size: .; D: .; J: TRBJ2-1; V: TRBV6-1
DNA: TGTGCCAGCAGCATACCTGGGGCTGAGCAGTTCTTC; CDR3: CASSIPGAEQFF; size: .; D: .; J: TRBJ2-1; V: TRBV27
DNA: TGTGCCAGCAAGGTGGGGAGCTATAGCAATCAGCCCCAGCATTTT; CDR3: CASKVGSYSNQPQHF; size: .; D: .; J: TRBJ1-5; V: TRBV27
DNA: TGTGCCAGCACAGGCGGGACAAGTAGCTCCTACGAGCAGTACTTC; CDR3: CASTGGTSSSYEQYF; size: .; D: .; J: TRBJ2-7; V: TRBV6-1
DNA: TGTGCCAGCAGCTTAGGGGCCAGCGGCTACACCTTC; CDR3: CASSLGASGYTF; size: once; D: .; J: TRBJ1-2; V: TRBV13
DNA: TGTGCCAGCAGTTTTTGGACGGGTACCGGGGAGCTGTTTTTT; CDR3: CASSFWTGTGELFF; size: .; D: .; J: TRBJ2-2; V: TRBV6-5
DNA: TGTGCCATCAGTGAGTCGTCCCGAACCGAGCGGGGTACCTACGAGCAGTACTTC; CDR3: CAISESSRTERGTYEQYF; size: .; D: TRBD2; J: TRBJ2-7; V: TRBV10-3